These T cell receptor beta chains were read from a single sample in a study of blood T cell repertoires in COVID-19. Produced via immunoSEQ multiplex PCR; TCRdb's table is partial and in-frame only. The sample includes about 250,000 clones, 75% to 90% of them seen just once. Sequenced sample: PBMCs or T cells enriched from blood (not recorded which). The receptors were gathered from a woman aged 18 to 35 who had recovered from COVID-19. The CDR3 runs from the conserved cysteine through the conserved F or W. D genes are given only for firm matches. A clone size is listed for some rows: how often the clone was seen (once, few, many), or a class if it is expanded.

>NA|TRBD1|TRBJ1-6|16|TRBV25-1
TGTGCCAGCAGTTCTATACCGGGACAGGGCAGATCACCCCTCCACTTT
CASSSIPGQGRSPLHF
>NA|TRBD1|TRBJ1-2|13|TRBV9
TGTGCCAGCAGCGTAGCAGGGGGCTATGGCTACACCTTC
CASSVAGGYGYTF
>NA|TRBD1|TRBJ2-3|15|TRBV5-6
TGTGCCAGCAGCTATGTGGCAGGGGGCCCAGATACGCAGTATTTT
CASSYVAGGPDTQYF
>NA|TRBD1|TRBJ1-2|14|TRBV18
TGTGCCAGCTCAAGCGACAGGGGTCGGTATGGCTACACCTTC
CASSSDRGRYGYTF
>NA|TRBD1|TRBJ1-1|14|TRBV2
TGTGCCAGCAGGCCAGGGGGTAGGAGCCCTGAAGCTTTCTTT
CASRPGGRSPEAFF
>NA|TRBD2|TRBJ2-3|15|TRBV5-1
TGCGCCAGCCGACCCTCGGGGGGGCCCGGAGATACGCAGTATTTT
CASRPSGGPGDTQYF
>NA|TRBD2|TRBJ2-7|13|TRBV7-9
TGTGCCAGCCGAAAAGCGGGGGCCTACGAGCAGTACTTC
CASRKAGAYEQYF
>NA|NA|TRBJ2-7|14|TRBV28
TGTGCCAGCAGTTTCTTGCAACAGGCCTACGAGCAGTACTTC
CASSFLQQAYEQYF
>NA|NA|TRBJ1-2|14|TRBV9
TGTGCCAGCAGCGTAGTCGAGGCCTTCTCTGGCTACACCTTC
CASSVVEAFSGYTF
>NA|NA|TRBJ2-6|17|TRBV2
TGTGCCAGCAGTGATGCCCTAGGGGGCTCTGGGGCCAACGTCCTGACTTTC
CASSDALGGSGANVLTF
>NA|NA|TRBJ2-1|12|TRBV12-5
TGTGCTAGTGGTGAGCAGGGTAATGAGCAGTTCTTC
CASGEQGNEQFF
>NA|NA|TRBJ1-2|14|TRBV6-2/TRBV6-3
TGTGCCAGCAGTGGGAGAGATTCTAACTATGGCTACACCTTC
CASSGRDSNYGYTF
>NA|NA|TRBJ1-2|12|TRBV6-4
TGTGCCAGCAGTGACTCAGCAGGTCTGCCCACCTTC
CASSDSAGLPTF
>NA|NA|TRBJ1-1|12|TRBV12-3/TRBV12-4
TGTGCCAGCAGTCGACGGAGCACTGAAGCTTTCTTT
CASSRRSTEAFF
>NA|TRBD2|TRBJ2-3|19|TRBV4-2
TGTGCCAGCAGCCCCGGGCTAGCGGGGGGGCTTCTCAGCACAGATACGCAGTATTTT
CASSPGLAGGLLSTDTQYF
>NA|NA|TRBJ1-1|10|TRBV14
TGTGCCAGCAGCCAGATGAGAGCTTTCTTT
CASSQMRAFF
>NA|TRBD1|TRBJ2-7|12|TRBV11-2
TGTGCCAGCGGACAGGGCCCAGGGGAGCAGTACTTC
CASGQGPGEQYF
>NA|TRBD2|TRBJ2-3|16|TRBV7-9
TGTGCCAGCAGCCGCCTGACTAGCGGGGGCATAGATACGCAGTATTTT
CASSRLTSGGIDTQYF
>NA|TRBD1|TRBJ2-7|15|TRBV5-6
TGTGCCAGCAGTTTTACAGGGGGCCCCAAGTACGAGCAGTACTTC
CASSFTGGPKYEQYF
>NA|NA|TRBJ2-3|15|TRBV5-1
TGCGCCAGCAGCTTGGAGTCAGGGCGGACAGATACGCAGTATTTT
CASSLESGRTDTQYF
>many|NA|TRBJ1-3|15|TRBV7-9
TGTGCCAGCAGCAGATCAGGGGTCTCTGGAAACACCATATATTTT
CASSRSGVSGNTIYF
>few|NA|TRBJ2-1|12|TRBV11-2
TGTGCCAGCAGCTTTAGCGGCCTGGAGCAGTTCTTC
CASSFSGLEQFF
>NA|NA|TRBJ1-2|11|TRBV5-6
TGTGCCAGCAGCTCGAACTATGGCTACACCTTC
CASSSNYGYTF
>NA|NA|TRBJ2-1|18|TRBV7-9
TGTGCCAGCAGCTTAGTATTAGGGGGAGGGGGACATTACAATGAGCAGTTCTTC
CASSLVLGGGGHYNEQFF
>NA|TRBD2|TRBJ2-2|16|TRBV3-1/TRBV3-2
TGTGCCAGCAGCCTTTGGACTAGCGGGGGCACCGGGGAGCTGTTTTTT
CASSLWTSGGTGELFF
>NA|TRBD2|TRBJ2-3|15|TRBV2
TGTGCCTTAGGGACTAGCGGGGGGGGCGCAGATACGCAGTATTTT
CALGTSGGGADTQYF
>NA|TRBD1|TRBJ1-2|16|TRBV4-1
TGCGCCAGCAGCCAAGATAGGAGGACAGGGGGCGAGGGCTACACCTTC
CASSQDRRTGGEGYTF
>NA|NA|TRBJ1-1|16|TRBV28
TGTGCCAGCAGTTTAAGGACCGGACTGATGAACACTGAAGCTTTCTTT
CASSLRTGLMNTEAFF
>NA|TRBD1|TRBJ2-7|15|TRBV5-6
TGTGCCAGCAGCTGGGCCCCGGGACAGTTCCACGAGCAGTACTTC
CASSWAPGQFHEQYF
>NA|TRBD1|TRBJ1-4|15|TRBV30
TGTGCCTGGAGTCCGGGACAGGCGAAGGAGGAAAAACTGTTTTTT
CAWSPGQAKEEKLFF
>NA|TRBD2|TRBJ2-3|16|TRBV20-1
TGCAGTGCTAGTGATAGCGGGGTGTCTAGCACAGATACGCAGTATTTT
CSASDSGVSSTDTQYF
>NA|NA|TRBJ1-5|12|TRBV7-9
TGTGCCAGCAGCTTGGTAGATCAGCCCCAGCATTTT
CASSLVDQPQHF
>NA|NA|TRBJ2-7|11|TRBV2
TGTGCCAGTATAGTGTCGGGCGAGCAGTACTTC
CASIVSGEQYF
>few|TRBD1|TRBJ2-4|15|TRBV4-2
TGTGCCAGCAGCCTTCCCGGGACAGGGCTAAACATTCAGTACTTC
CASSLPGTGLNIQYF
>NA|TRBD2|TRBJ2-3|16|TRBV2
TGTGCCAGCAGTTTAGCGGGGGGGCCTAGCACAGATACGCAGTATTTT
CASSLAGGPSTDTQYF
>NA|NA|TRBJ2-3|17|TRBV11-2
TGTGCCAGCAGTTCCCCAACTCTTCCCTCTAGCACAGATACGCAGTATTTT
CASSSPTLPSSTDTQYF
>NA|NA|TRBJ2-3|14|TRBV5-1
TGCGCCAGCAGCTTGGAAGGGGGCACAGATACGCAGTATTTT
CASSLEGGTDTQYF
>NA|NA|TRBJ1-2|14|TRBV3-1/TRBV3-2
TGTGCCAGCAGCCAAGAGGGCAGAAAATTCCCCCTCTACTTC
CASSQEGRKFPLYF
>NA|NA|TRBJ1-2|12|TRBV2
TGTGCCAGCAGTGATCGTTTGAGTGGCTACACCTTC
CASSDRLSGYTF